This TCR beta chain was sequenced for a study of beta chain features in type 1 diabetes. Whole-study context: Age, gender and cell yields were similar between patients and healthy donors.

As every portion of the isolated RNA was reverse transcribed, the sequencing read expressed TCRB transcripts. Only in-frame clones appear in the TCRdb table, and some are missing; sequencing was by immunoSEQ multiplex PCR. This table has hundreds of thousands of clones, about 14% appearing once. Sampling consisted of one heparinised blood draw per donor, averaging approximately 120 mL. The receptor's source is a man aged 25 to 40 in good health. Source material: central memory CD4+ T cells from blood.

CDR3 in amino acids: CASSVRPVAGDNEQFF. CDR3 sequence (DNA): TGTGCCAGCAGCGTACGGCCGGTAGCGGGCGACAATGAGCAGTTCTTC. The genes are TRBV9 and TRBJ2-1, with 7 bases matching TRBD2. V lost 1 base and J lost 5; bases outside the gene matches: 9. The germline gives CDR1 SGDLS, CDR2 YYNGEE. This CDR3 comprises 16 residues. Full variable domain (outside the CDR3, taken from reference TRBV9 and TRBJ2-1): DSGVTQTPKHLITATGQRVTLRCSPRSGDLSVYWYQQSLDQGLQFLIQYYNGEERAKGNILERFSAQQFPDLHSELNLSSLELGDSALYFCASSVRPVAGDNEQFFGPGTRLTVL.